This section outlines one T cell receptor (beta chain) sequence together with its context. What it binds is not known. This specimen comes from a study of cytomegalovirus exposure and HLA in healthy donors. The CDR3 is 17 residues long. The V end was cut by 0 bases, the J end by 0 bases, with 13 bases between. Germline V gene sequence: CDR1 SGDLS, CDR2 YYNGEE. General study findings and limits: Despite most TCR sequences being rare, some public TCRs occurred in many donors. The listing of 150 to 200 TCR beta chains classed them as cytomegalovirus-associated. Clonal expansion was found to be greater in HLA-associated TCR beta chains than in equally common others in a later analysis. Reportedly, HLA-A and HLA-B alleles of most subjects were accurately predicted from TCR beta.

Primers included in the PCR were 60 Vbeta and 13 Jbeta primers. TCRdb keeps only in-frame clones here, not all; method: immunoSEQ multiplex PCR. Among 140,000 or so clones, roughly a tenth were seen once, and the ten largest hold over 1.5%. The sample taken for sequencing was PBMCs. The TCR sequence derives from a male donor in good health and CMV-seronegative. The chain recombines TRBV9 with TRBJ1-3, with D unclear. CDR3 nucleotides: TGTGCCAGCAGCGTAGAGGGCGGGGTGTTCTCTGGAAACACCATATATTTT. It codes for CASSVEGGVFSGNTIYF.